This T cell receptor (beta chain) is from a study of blood T cells in healthy people across ages. On the study more broadly: Per two T cells, template switching captured roughly one barcoded beta molecule.

Drawing of peripheral blood yielded roughly 10 milliliters from each donor. Whenever a sample was processed, at least 7 million PBMCs were isolated. There are 15 residues in the CDR3. In germline, CDR1 is SGHNT, CDR2 YENEEA. Primed by a sample-barcoded 5' primer and a J-beta primer mix, a second PCR proceeded for about 7 to 11 cycles. TCRdb re-called the 5' RACE reads through MiXCR, storing one row per CDR3 protein. The sample includes approximately 820,000 distinct CDR3 sequences, 40% to 50% of them seen just once. Points on this clonotype: At one boundary the junction diverges from the germline segment, which might be a read error.

Sequenced input: blood. This sequence joins TRBV11-3 and TRBJ2-5, with D tentatively TRBD2 (6 bases). The source of this sequence is a man aged 55 to 70 in good health. This CDR3 reads CASSLVRRVQGTQYF. CDR3 DNA sequence: TGTGCCAGCAGCTTAGTCAGGAGGGTCCAAGGGACCCAGTACTTC.